What follows describes a single T cell receptor (beta chain). As handled by the study authors: From reference gene primer amplification, estimates of nucleated cell counts were derived. The protocol was immunoSEQ multiplex PCR, while the TCRdb copy is restricted to in-frame clones and leaves out a portion. V, J and clone size reflect that table, while D and trimming were determined from the DNA. This sample has approximately 670,000 clones, with approximately 90% found just once. The entry originates in a study of blood T cell repertoires in COVID-19. Study details: Sites across the United States, Italy and Spain contributed samples from acute and convalescent COVID-19.

The V gene end was trimmed by 4 bases and the J gene end by 4 bases; junction bases not matched to a gene: 8. The CDR3 contains 15 residues. CDR1 PRHDT and CDR2 FYEKMQ come from the germline V gene (reference sequence). This sequence was found in a woman aged 18-30 years with acute or convalescent COVID-19. The chain is built from TRBV13 and TRBJ1-2, with 8 bases that match TRBD1. The sample was peripheral blood. The CDR3 protein is CASSSLDREVYGYTF. In nucleotides, the CDR3 is TGTGCCAGCAGCTCCCTGGACAGGGAAGTCTATGGCTACACCTTC.